This T cell receptor beta chain stems from a study of cytomegalovirus exposure and HLA in healthy donors. Study results and caveats: Most TCR sequences were rare, but some public TCRs occurred in many donors. In a later analysis, a genetic analysis reported fewer productive-TCR N-insertions in an Asian-associated ancestry cluster than the cohort average. A prior analysis recorded that most TCR beta V segments were productive about 87% or about 30% of the time.

The PCR made use of 60 Vbeta and 13 Jbeta primers. Authors' analysis steps: As a later analysis found, there were 70 million to 80 million unique TCR beta chains, of which roughly 11 million were shared. Only in-frame clones appear in the TCRdb table, and some are missing; sequencing was by immunoSEQ multiplex PCR. Clonal size and the V and J genes are those of that table, whereas D and trimming came from the DNA. The sample records 110,000 to 150,000 clones, approximately 80% being singletons. The CDR3 covers 14 residues. The V end lost 1 base, the J end lost 10 bases, and 15 bases lay between the germline ends. From germline, CDR1 is SGHDN and CDR2 FVKESK. A remark on this clone: The antigen remains unidentified.

V usage is TRBV14 and J usage is TRBJ2-3, with D possibly TRBD2 on 6 matching bases. This receptor was obtained from a woman aged 60-70 years in good health and CMV-seropositive. Specimen: PBMCs. The CDR3 nucleotides are TGTGCCAGCAGCCAAGGGGGGGTGTGGTCCCCGCAGTATTTT. Translated: CASSQGGVWSPQYF.